This T cell receptor beta chain comes out of a study of blood T cell repertoires in COVID-19. Study background: Sites in the United States, Italy and Spain provided acute and convalescent COVID-19 samples. In each case, the material was cDNA or gDNA derived from T cells, B-cell-depleted T cells, or PBMCs.

In the source study's methods: Nucleated cell number was recorded as an estimate derived from reference gene primer amplification. Measured with immunoSEQ multiplex PCR; TCRdb has only the in-frame clones, and not every one. V, J and clone size derive from that table, while D and trimming were established from the DNA sequence. Of over 85,000 clones in the sample, about 90% are singletons; the top ten hold under 2.5%. The CDR3 runs to 17 residues. V gave up 0 bases and J gave up 1 base; unmatched junction bases: 6. The germline gives CDR1 LGHNA, CDR2 YNFKEQ. The sequence was collected from a man aged 45-60 years with active COVID-19. The material sequenced was peripheral blood. This chain joins TRBV4-2 and TRBJ2-3; TRBD2 agrees at 8 bases. CDR3 bases: TGTGCCAGCAGCCAAGAGGTTAGCGGGGTGCGCACAGATACGCAGTATTTT. Translation: CASSQEVSGVRTDTQYF.